These 18 T cell receptor beta chains were sequenced from one sample in a study of T cells in Graves' hyperthyroidism and ophthalmopathy. The CDR3 regions of TCR beta were amplified from RNA transcripts. An initial round of RT-PCR targeting the TCR CDR3 relied on the HTBI primer set. TCRdb processed the multiplex PCR reads anew with MiXCR; each CDR3 protein has one entry. Of 500,000 to 650,000 distinct CDR3 sequences listed, more than 14% are singletons. The sample taken for sequencing was blood. These receptor sequences come from a woman aged 45-60 years with Graves' ophthalmopathy.

This clonotype was observed a handful of times. The chain couples TRBV15 to TRBJ1-3, with 8 bases identical to TRBD1. CDR1 is LNHNV and CDR2 is YYDKDF in the germline V gene (reference sequence). Losses at the gene ends were 0 bases for V and 0 bases for J; bases not matched to a gene: 16. There are 21 residues in the CDR3. The CDR3 DNA is TGTGCCACCAGCAGAGACCATGCTGGACTCAGGGGGCCCAACTCTGGAAACACCATATATTTT. Encoded protein: CATSRDHAGLRGPNSGNTIYF.

The chain is built from TRBV5-1 and TRBJ2-5, with D uncertain. Trimming removed 5 bases from V and 1 base from J, with 9 bases in between. The length of the CDR3 is 13 residues. From germline, CDR1 is SGHRS and CDR2 YFSETQ. DNA of the CDR3: TGCGCCAGCAGGGATAGCTTCCAAGAGACCCAGTACTTC. It encodes CASRDSFQETQYF.

In its sample, this clonotype was seen many times. V and J are TRBV30 and TRBJ2-7; 8 nucleotides align to TRBD1. Per germline, CDR1 GTSNPN and CDR2 SVGIG (reference sequence). The CDR3 sequence is 13 residues long. Trimming removed 3 bases from V and 2 bases from J; junction bases left unmatched: 3. The CDR3 spells CAWSQGAAYEQYF. The CDR3, as DNA: TGTGCCTGGAGCCAGGGGGCGGCCTACGAGCAGTACTTC. Full variable domain (remainder filled in from reference TRBV30 and TRBJ2-7): SQTIHQWPATLVQPVGSPLSLECTVEGTSNPNLYWYRQAAGRGLQLLFYSVGIGQISSEVPQNLSASRPQDRQFILSSKKLLLSDSGFYLCAWSQGAAYEQYFGPGTRLTVT.

This chain connects TRBV9 to TRBJ1-4; TRBD1 matches at 10 bases. Trimming at V came to 2 bases and at J to 8 bases, leaving 6 bases not matched to a gene. The V gene's germline CDR1 is SGDLS and CDR2 YYNGEE. This CDR3 has 15 residues. The CDR3 DNA sequence: TGTGCCAGCAGCGTTGGGACAGGGGAATTCGAAAAACTGTTTTTT. Protein sequence: CASSVGTGEFEKLFF.

This chain joins TRBV27 and TRBJ2-2; TRBD1 matches 9 bases. The CDR3 consists of 17 residues. From germline, CDR1 is MNHEY and CDR2 SMNVEV (reference sequence). V dropped 3 bases and J dropped 6; count of bases not matched to a gene: 11. The CDR3 DNA reads TGTGCCAGCAGTTTCATACAGGGGGCAGGTAGAGCCGGGGAGCTGTTTTTT. Its protein is CASSFIQGAGRAGELFF.

This clonotype was recorded many times. The chain employs TRBV9 and TRBJ2-7; 9 nucleotides match TRBD1. Germline CDR1 is SGDLS and CDR2 is YYNGEE. CDR3 length: 15 residues. Trimming took 0 bases from V and 4 from J; bases not matched to a gene: 5. This chain's CDR3 is CASSVDGTGMYEQYF. As DNA, the CDR3 is TGTGCCAGCAGCGTAGATGGGACAGGGATGTACGAGCAGTACTTC. The whole variable domain, filled in from reference TRBV9 and TRBJ2-7, reads DSGVTQTPKHLITATGQRVTLRCSPRSGDLSVYWYQQSLDQGLQFLIQYYNGEERAKGNILERFSAQQFPDLHSELNLSSLELGDSALYFCASSVDGTGMYEQYFGPGTRLTVT.

The chain links TRBV7-8 to TRBJ1-5, with a weak D call TRBD1 (5 bases). Germline V gene lookup returns CDR1 SGHVS and CDR2 FQNEAQ. The CDR3 is made up of 16 amino acids. With 4 bases removed from V and 9 bases from J, the gap between germline ends came to 22 bases. The CDR3 nucleotides read TGTGCCAGCAGCTCGCCCGGGATGGGGCTGGATTCGCCCCAGCATTTT. It codes for CASSSPGMGLDSPQHF.

The chain links TRBV25-1 to TRBJ1-6, with D perhaps matching TRBD1 (6 bases). CDR1 is MGHDK and CDR2 is SYGVNS in the germline V gene. The CDR3 is made up of 13 amino acids. Deletions cut 4 bases from V and 8 bases from J, with 9 bases between. CDR3 sequence reads: CASSGTDYSPLHF. The CDR3 bases are TGTGCCAGCAGTGGGACAGATTATTCACCCCTCCACTTT.

This clonotype was found a few times. The chain uses TRBV15 and TRBJ2-7; D remains unclear. Germline values: CDR1 LNHNV, CDR2 YYDKDF (reference sequence). The CDR3 contains 13 residues. The ends were cut back, 0 bases at V and 2 bases at J, with 5 bases in the middle. CDR3: CATSRDLPYEQYF. The CDR3 coding sequence is TGTGCCACCAGCAGAGATCTACCCTACGAGCAGTACTTC.

Of note for this clonotype: A read error may be the cause here, since a much bigger clone is one base away. This chain connects TRBV20-1 to TRBJ2-5; D perhaps matches TRBD1 (6 bases). Germline assignment: CDR1 DFQATT and CDR2 SNEGSKA (reference sequence). The CDR3 is 17 amino acids. Trimming left V 0 bases short and J 4 bases short, with 21 bases between. The CDR3 coding sequence is TGCAGTGCTAGAGAGGGGCGCGGACAGAATCTCCGAGAGACCCAGTACTTC. Its translation: CSAREGRGQNLRETQYF.

This clonotype was detected many times. This chain links TRBV29-1 with TRBJ1-2; D not certain. The V and J ends lost 3 bases and 4 bases respectively, with 9 bases between them. The CDR3 is made up of 12 amino acids. Looked up from germline, CDR1 is SQVTM and CDR2 is ANQGSEA. The CDR3 reads CSVERVIYGYTF. The CDR3 DNA is TGCAGCGTTGAGAGAGTCATCTATGGCTACACCTTC. Full variable domain (remainder filled in from reference TRBV29-1 and TRBJ1-2): SAVISQKPSRDICQRGTSLTIQCQVDSQVTMMFWYRQQPGQSLTLIATANQGSEATYESGFVIDKFPISRPNLTFSTLTVSNMSPEDSSIYLCSVERVIYGYTFGSGTRLTVV.

This clonotype was recorded a few times. The chain recombines TRBV10-3 with TRBJ1-4; possibly TRBD1 for D (5 bases). The CDR3 runs 13 residues. V lost 5 bases and J 4 bases, leaving 8 bases between the germline ends. The germline V gene has CDR1 ENHRY and CDR2 SYGVKD. The CDR3 DNA is TGTGCCATCAGTAGGGGAAGTAATGAAAAACTGTTTTTT. Protein: CAISRGSNEKLFF.

This clonotype was detected ten times or more. DNA of the CDR3: TGCAGTGCGCTCCCGGGACAGGGCGGCGAGCAGTACTTC. Protein product: CSALPGQGGEQYF. The V gene is TRBV20-1, the J gene TRBJ2-7, with TRBD1 identical over 9 bases. J was trimmed by 6 bases and V by 6 bases; bases with no gene match: 9. This CDR3 has 13 amino acids. Germline-derived CDR1 and CDR2 are DFQATT and SNEGSKA (reference sequence).

The chain combines TRBV15 with TRBJ1-3; D not resolved. V was cut by 0 bases and J by 0 bases, with 6 bases left in between. The CDR3 runs to 15 residues. Germline V gene lookup returns CDR1 LNHNV and CDR2 YYDKDF (reference sequence). The CDR3 nucleotides are TGTGCCACCAGCAGAGACACAGCCTCTGGAAACACCATATATTTT. Its translation: CATSRDTASGNTIYF.

In this sample, this clonotype turned up a few times. V gene TRBV9 combines with J gene TRBJ1-1, with D maybe TRBD1 (5 bases). Trimming took 1 base from V and 1 from J, leaving 20 bases between them. Germline CDR1 is SGDLS and CDR2 is YYNGEE. The CDR3 sequence is 18 residues long. This chain's CDR3 is CASSVSGQTGGKNTEAFF. Here the CDR3 DNA reads TGTGCCAGCAGCGTATCGGGGCAGACGGGAGGAAAGAACACTGAAGCTTTCTTT.

The chain uses TRBV28 and TRBJ2-1; 7 positions agree with TRBD2. The trim removed 10 bases at V and 4 bases at J, leaving 4 bases unmatched. The length of the CDR3 is 12 residues. Looked up from germline, CDR1 is MDHEN and CDR2 is SYDVKM. The CDR3 DNA is TGTGCCATTCACGGGGGGTACAATGAGCAGTTCTTC. It is translated as CAIHGGYNEQFF.

The chain joins TRBV4-1 to TRBJ2-7; 7 nucleotides line up with TRBD1. TRBJ2-1 matches the DNA end more closely, so the J call is doubtful. Per the germline V gene, CDR1 is MGHRA and CDR2 is YSYEKL. The CDR3 sequence is 16 residues long. CDR3 region: CASSQGATGSYYEQFF. CDR3 bases: TGCGCCAGCAGCCAAGGCGCGACAGGGAGTTACTACGAGCAGTTCTTC.

In this sample, this clonotype turned up many times. The rearrangement joins TRBV3-1 to TRBJ2-2; tentatively, D is TRBD2 (6 bases). Germline lookup yields CDR1 LGHDT and CDR2 YNNKEL (reference sequence). This CDR3 is built from 15 residues. V was shortened by 4 bases and J by 2 bases, with 11 bases between the two germline ends. CDR3 nucleotides: TGTGCCAGCAGCCGAACTAGCATTAACACCGGGGAGCTGTTTTTT. It encodes CASSRTSINTGELFF.